The 21 T cell receptor beta chains reported below all come from one sample, sequenced in a study of T cell responses to AZD1222 COVID-19 vaccine. Only in-frame clones appear in the TCRdb table, and some are missing; sequencing was by immunoSEQ multiplex PCR. The table shows 95,000 to 100,000 clones, with 87% occurring only once. The material was peripheral blood, obtained 28 days after the second AZD1222 dose. These receptors all stem from an adult who received the AZD1222 COVID-19 vaccine.

The V and J genes are TRBV7-9 and TRBJ1-1, with TRBD1 matching over 10 bases. In germline, CDR1 is SEHNR, CDR2 FQNEAQ (reference sequence). Unmatched junction bases numbered 5, after V lost 5 bases and J lost 5 bases. The CDR3 totals 14 residues. CDR3 nucleotide sequence: TGTGCCAGCAGCCTACGGACAGGGGGAACTGAAGCTTTCTTT. Amino acids: CASSLRTGGTEAFF.

V and J are TRBV5-1 and TRBJ1-2, with a possible D match to TRBD1 (5 bases). The CDR3 sequence is 16 residues long. Between the trimmed V and J ends, which lost 0 bases and 4 bases, there was a span of 16 bases. Germline V CDR1 and CDR2: SGHRS, YFSETQ. CDR3 sequence (DNA): TGCGCCAGCAGCTTGGCCGCGGGGGGAGCCTCCTATGGCTACACCTTC. Amino acids: CASSLAAGGASYGYTF.

The CDR3 spells CATSDKGQGPYEQYF. The CDR3 nucleotides are TGTGCCACCAGTGATAAGGGACAGGGACCCTACGAGCAGTACTTC. The chain recombines TRBV24-1 with TRBJ2-7; 9 nucleotides align to TRBD1. Germline loops: CDR1 KGHDR, CDR2 SFDVKD. CDR3 length: 15 residues. Trimming at V came to 3 bases and at J to 2 bases, leaving 4 bases not matched to a gene.

This chain connects TRBV6-4 to TRBJ2-1; 12 nucleotides align to TRBD2. The J segment lost 9 bases and the V segment lost 6 bases, leaving 9 bases of the junction unmatched. Germline-derived CDR1 and CDR2 are MRHNA and SNTAGT. This CDR3 contains 15 residues. CDR3 sequence (DNA): TGTGCCAGCAGCAGGGAAGGACTAGCGGGACTTGAGCAGTTCTTC. Translation: CASSREGLAGLEQFF.

The chain couples TRBV27 to TRBJ2-7; no clear D. V was pared by 1 base and J by 2 bases, with 9 bases between. The CDR3 is 14 residues long. Germline CDR1 and CDR2: MNHEY and SMNVEV (reference sequence). The CDR3 is CASSLWFGTYEQYF. The CDR3 DNA reads as TGTGCCAGCAGTTTATGGTTCGGCACCTACGAGCAGTACTTC.

V and J are TRBV2 and TRBJ2-3; no firm D call. The CDR3 runs to 13 residues. V lost 2 bases and J lost 5, with 8 bases in between. The germline V gene encodes CDR1 SNHLY and CDR2 FYNNEI. The DNA of the CDR3 is TGTGCCAGCAGTGAAACCCCCGAAGATACGCAGTATTTT. This encodes CASSETPEDTQYF.

The J gene is TRBJ2-2, the V gene TRBV18; TRBD1 aligns across 11 bases. V dropped 6 bases and J dropped 4; count of bases not matched to a gene: 4. The length of the CDR3 is 15 residues. Germline lookup yields CDR1 KGHSH and CDR2 LQKENI. The CDR3 coding sequence is TGTGCCAGCTCGTCCGGGACAGGGGGCACCGGGGAGCTGTTTTTT. It yields the protein CASSSGTGGTGELFF. Full variable domain (remainder filled in from reference TRBV18 and TRBJ2-2): NAGVMQNPRHLVRRRGQEARLRCSPMKGHSHVYWYRQLPEEGLKFMVYLQKENIIDESGMPKERFSAEFPKEGPSILRIQQVVRGDSAAYFCASSSGTGGTGELFFGEGSRLTVL.

The gene calls are TRBV28 and TRBJ2-2, with 8 bases aligning to TRBD2. In germline, CDR1 is MDHEN, CDR2 SYDVKM. With 4 bases clipped from V and 6 bases from J, the junction kept 10 bases outside the gene matches. The CDR3 has 16 amino acids. The chain's CDR3 is CASSSPPGLGAGELFF. The CDR3, as DNA: TGTGCCAGCAGTTCCCCACCGGGACTAGGGGCCGGGGAGCTGTTTTTT.

CDR3 region: CASSLAQTSYEQYF. The CDR3 nucleotides are TGTGCCAGCAGCTTAGCACAGACCTCCTACGAGCAGTACTTC. V usage is TRBV7-9 and J usage is TRBJ2-7, with D unresolved. CDR3 length equals 14 residues. Germline V gives CDR1 SEHNR, CDR2 FQNEAQ (reference sequence). Trimming pared 0 bases from V and 0 bases from J, leaving 6 bases between.

The chain joins TRBV19 to TRBJ1-1; D is uncertain. The germline CDR1 and CDR2 sequences are LNHDA and SQIVND (reference sequence). V lost 6 bases, J lost 0 bases, and 23 bases lay in between. This CDR3 comprises 18 residues. Here the CDR3 reads CASRPPPTSKTVNTEAFF. The DNA for the CDR3 is TGTGCCAGTAGGCCTCCCCCGACCTCAAAGACGGTGAACACTGAAGCTTTCTTT. The entire variable domain, with the rest obtained from reference TRBV19 and TRBJ1-1, is as follows: DGGITQSPKYLFRKEGQNVTLSCEQNLNHDAMYWYRQDPGQGLRLIYYSQIVNDFQKGDIAEGYSVSREKKESFPLTVTSAQKNPTAFYLCASRPPPTSKTVNTEAFFGQGTRLTVV.

This clone is a singleton in its sample. This chain uses TRBV7-6 with TRBJ2-7, with a weak D call TRBD2 (5 bases). V was trimmed by 4 bases and J by 3 bases, leaving 10 bases between them. Germline-derived CDR1 and CDR2 are SGHVS and FNYEAQ. The CDR3 is 13 residues long. This chain's CDR3 is CASSSGGNYEQYF. The CDR3 region has the DNA TGTGCCAGCAGCTCTGGAGGCAACTACGAGCAGTACTTC.

The chain has TRBV7-2 and TRBJ1-1; the D is unclear. The germline V gene has CDR1 SGHTA and CDR2 FQGNSA. V was clipped by 5 bases and J by 10 bases, with 17 bases between them. The CDR3 length is 13 residues. Here the CDR3 DNA reads TGTGCCAGCAGCCTCCGGGCCCCCAGAGGAGCTTTCTTT. Translation gives CASSLRAPRGAFF.

Turning to this clone: The junction differs from germline at one of its ends, possibly a read error. V usage is TRBV10-2 and J usage is TRBJ2-7, with 7 bases lining up with TRBD1. Germline assignment: CDR1 WSHSY and CDR2 SAAADI. This CDR3 contains 13 residues. CDR3 nucleotide sequence: TGCGCCAGCCGTGATACAGGGGAGCACGAGCAGTACTTC. The encoded protein is CASRDTGEHEQYF.

V usage is TRBV28 and J usage is TRBJ2-2, with D unresolved. CDR1 MDHEN and CDR2 SYDVKM come from the germline V gene. The CDR3 has 14 amino acids. The V end was cut by 3 bases, the J end by 2 bases, with 7 bases between. In DNA form, the CDR3 reads TGTGCCAGCAGTTTTTCAAGTAACACCGGGGAGCTGTTTTTT. Translated: CASSFSSNTGELFF.

The chain is built from TRBV18 and TRBJ2-5; 8 bases agree with TRBD2. CDR1 is KGHSH, CDR2 LQKENI, per germline. CDR3 size: 17 residues. Unmatched junction bases numbered 8, after V lost 1 base and J lost 1 base. In DNA form, the CDR3 reads TGTGCCAGCTCACCACTTCCGGTAGCGGGGTTCCAAGAGACCCAGTACTTC. This codes for CASSPLPVAGFQETQYF.

The chain is built from TRBV12-3 or TRBV12-4 and TRBJ2-5; possible D gene TRBD1, 7 bases. V was trimmed by 5 bases and J by 4 bases, leaving 11 bases between them. This CDR3 has 13 amino acids. CDR3 in DNA: TGTGCCAGCAGTGGACAGGAGGGAGAGACCCAGTACTTC. Amino acids: CASSGQEGETQYF.

The V and J genes are TRBV5-4 and TRBJ2-3; D gene unclear. V gave up 0 bases and J gave up 4 bases, with 9 bases separating them. The CDR3 totals 14 residues. Per the germline V gene, CDR1 is SGHNT and CDR2 is YYREEE (reference sequence). CDR3 DNA: TGTGCCAGCAGCTTGGCCGGCACGGCAGATACGCAGTATTTT. This translates into CASSLAGTADTQYF.

This clone was observed a few times. The chain recombines TRBV27 with TRBJ2-7; D might be TRBD1 or TRBD2, each matching 6 bases. Germline V gene sequence: CDR1 MNHEY, CDR2 SMNVEV (reference sequence). V lost 8 bases and J 0 bases, leaving 29 bases between the germline ends. The CDR3 spans 19 residues. CDR3 protein: CASLPRGRPGHTSSYEQYF. CDR3 nucleotide sequence: TGTGCCAGCCTACCCCGGGGGCGACCGGGGCACACATCCTCCTACGAGCAGTACTTC.

This clone was detected a few times. V gene TRBV4-1 combines with J gene TRBJ1-4; D is ambiguous. Germline CDR1 MGHRA, CDR2 YSYEKL. CDR3 length equals 13 residues. V was shortened by 1 base and J by 12 bases, with 12 bases between the two germline ends. The chain's CDR3 is CASSQGLYIQLFF. The CDR3 region has the DNA TGCGCCAGCAGCCAAGGACTCTATATTCAACTGTTTTTT.

The chain has TRBV9 and TRBJ2-7; maybe TRBD1 (6 bases). V lost 0 bases to trimming and J lost 2 bases, with 18 bases between them. This CDR3 spans 17 amino acids. Per germline, CDR1 SGDLS and CDR2 YYNGEE. DNA of the CDR3: TGTGCCAGCAGCGTAGAAGGAGCAGGGGCCTTTCCCTACGAGCAGTACTTC. Protein: CASSVEGAGAFPYEQYF.

V usage is TRBV19 and J usage is TRBJ1-1, with unresolved D. The germline V gene has CDR1 LNHDA and CDR2 SQIVND (reference sequence). The CDR3 spans 12 residues. V was shortened by 6 bases and J by 1 base, with 6 bases between the two germline ends. The CDR3 nucleotides read TGTGCCAGTAGCCCGTCGAACACTGAAGCTTTCTTT. Encoded protein: CASSPSNTEAFF.